This T cell receptor beta chain derives from a study of blood T cell repertoires in COVID-19. Original analysis: From reference gene primer amplification, estimates of nucleated cell counts were derived. Profiled with immunoSEQ multiplex PCR; TCRdb holds only in-frame clones, not every one. That table furnishes V, J and clone size, whereas the DNA furnished D and trimming. Of about 260,000 clones listed, 86% are singletons. The sequenced sample was PBMCs or T cells enriched from blood (not recorded which). The clonotype comes from a woman between 45 and 60 years old who had recovered from COVID-19.

This CDR3 is CASSGGGDTQYF. DNA of the CDR3: TGTGCCAGCAGCGGGGGGGGAGATACGCAGTATTTT. The chain combines TRBV3-1 (or the pseudogene TRBV3-2) with TRBJ2-3, with 7 bases fitting TRBD2. CDR1 is LGHDT, CDR2 YNNKEL, per germline (reference sequence). The CDR3 is made up of 12 amino acids. Trimming at V came to 5 bases and at J to 5 bases, leaving 1 base not matched to a gene.